In its sample, the clone carrying this T cell receptor beta chain was seen many times. Its antigen is currently unknown. This record comes from a study of T cells in Graves' hyperthyroidism and ophthalmopathy. Germline values: CDR1 SQVTM, CDR2 ANQGSEA. The CDR3 has 14 residues. The V segment lost 3 bases and the J segment 2 bases; nucleotides outside the gene matches: 5. Study-level results: Among clonotypes expanded in thyroid above 0.001, most were also found in blood.

Template material for amplifying TCR beta CDR3 regions consisted of RNA transcripts. The HTBI primer set was used in a first-round RT-PCR of the TCR CDR3. TCRdb reprocessed the multiplex PCR reads via MiXCR and lists one record per CDR3 protein. The sample holds roughly 400,000 distinct CDR3 sequences, about a sixth seen once. A patient was excluded if there was uncontrolled infection, other autoimmune disease, pregnancy or lactation. First hyperthyroidism diagnosis is when the blood sample was obtained, before any ophthalmopathy symptoms. Fresh peripheral blood, 9.5 to 10 ml of it, supplied the PBMCs.

This receptor was identified in a woman under 30 with Graves' hyperthyroidism that later progressed to Graves' ophthalmopathy. The V call is TRBV29-1, the J call TRBJ2-3; 7 positions agree with TRBD1. Sequences were obtained from blood. CDR3 sequence: CSVDLGTVTDTQYF. CDR3 nucleotides: TGCAGCGTTGACCTTGGGACAGTCACAGATACGCAGTATTTT.